These 2 T cell receptor beta chains originate from one sample sequenced in a study of regulatory T cells in long-lasting Graves disease. As to time point: newly diagnosed GD, antithyroid drugs for less than 3 months. Following extraction of RNA from PBMCs, that RNA was used to make the TCR library. Arm-PCR of CDR3 regions and iRepertoire HTBI primers were the basis on which TCR beta libraries were built. TCRdb passed the multiplex PCR reads through MiXCR, listing each CDR3 protein once. The sample lists 370,000 or so distinct CDR3 sequences, roughly 15% occurring once. The sample was also linked to a second study, of T cells in Graves' hyperthyroidism and ophthalmopathy.

Sequencing used peripheral blood mononuclear cells (PBMCs), obtained at new diagnosis, from a patient treated with antithyroid drugs. Every receptor here comes from a woman between 18 and 30 years old with Graves disease.

About this clonotype itself: This could be a read error, since a much larger clone is one nucleotide away. The rearrangement links TRBV5-1 to TRBJ2-3, with D possibly matching TRBD2 (5 bases). The DNA end lines up better with TRBJ2-4; the J call may be wrong. CDR1 and CDR2 from the germline V gene are SGHRS and YFSETQ. This CDR3 spans 13 amino acids. In DNA form, the CDR3 reads TGCGCCAGCAGCTTGGCCGCGGTGGGAGATCAGTACTTC. Translated: CASSLAAVGDQYF.

The chain recombines TRBV3-1 with TRBJ2-4; 16 nucleotides align to TRBD2. This CDR3 region has 17 residues. Germline V gene lookup returns CDR1 LGHDT and CDR2 YNNKEL (reference sequence). J gave up 5 bases and V 4 bases, and 5 bases lay outside the gene matches. The CDR3 sequence is CASSPGLAGGLENIQYF. The CDR3 DNA follows: TGTGCCAGCAGCCCGGGACTAGCGGGGGGGCTGGAAAACATTCAGTACTTC.